This TCR beta chain was recovered during a study of T cells in Graves' hyperthyroidism and ophthalmopathy. This CDR3 is 14 amino acids long. Trimming removed 1 base from V and 1 base from J, with 7 bases in between. Germline CDR1 reads MDHEN; CDR2 reads SYDVKM. No progression to ophthalmopathy during 18 months of follow-up defined stable disease. The PBMCs had their origin in roughly 9.8 ml of fresh peripheral blood. RNA transcripts were the template for amplifying TCR beta CDR3 regions. First-round RT-PCR targeting the TCR CDR3 was performed with the HTBI primer set. TCRdb re-derived calls from the multiplex PCR reads in MiXCR, one entry per CDR3 protein. The sample comprises 340,000 or so distinct CDR3 sequences, 21% of which are singletons, and 50% rests with the top ten. This clonotype was recorded at least ten times.

The chain recombines TRBV28 with TRBJ1-1; D gene ambiguous. Source material: blood. The TCR was taken from a woman aged 50 to 60 with Graves' hyperthyroidism. CDR3 sequence (DNA): TGTGCCAGCAGTTTATCCTTGGGGAACACTGAAGCTTTCTTT. Its protein product is CASSLSLGNTEAFF.